This T cell receptor (beta chain) originates from a study of cytomegalovirus exposure and HLA in healthy donors. Study-wide points: For most TCR sequences rarity was the rule, although some public TCRs occurred in many donors. An analysis done earlier found most TCR beta V segments productive about 90% or about 30% of the time.

This PCR relied on a set of 60 Vbeta primers and 13 Jbeta primers. Using immunoSEQ multiplex PCR, the repertoire was profiled, and TCRdb retains in-frame clones only, with some absent. The sample includes more than 85,000 clones, around 73% of them seen just once. Of note for this clone: Its cognate antigen is unknown.

The CDR3 covers 14 residues. Germline V CDR1 and CDR2: LGHNT, FRNRAP. The trim removed 3 bases at V and 4 bases at J, leaving 5 bases unmatched. The chain is built from TRBV12-5 and TRBJ2-5; TRBD1 matches 7 bases. Source material: PBMCs. This TCR came from a man aged 35-49 years in good health and CMV-seronegative. The CDR3, as DNA: TGTGCTAGTGGTTTAGGGGACAGCGGAGAGACCCAGTACTTC. Translating gives CASGLGDSGETQYF.